The 25 T cell receptor beta chains below come from one sample, sequenced in a study of control samples from healthy donors and cancer patients. Measured with immunoSEQ multiplex PCR; TCRdb has only the in-frame clones, and not every one. The sample shows 160,000 or so clones, roughly 93% of them seen only once. The sequencing input was blood. Receptors were obtained from a man aged 45-60 years in good health.

The chain joins TRBV19 to TRBJ2-1; 10 bases are a match to TRBD2. The germline gives CDR1 LNHDA, CDR2 SQIVND (reference sequence). The CDR3 contains 15 residues. With V trimmed by 2 bases and J by 4 bases, 2 bases remained unmatched. The CDR3 spells CASSITSGVYNEQFF. The DNA of the CDR3 is TGTGCCAGTAGTATAACTAGCGGGGTTTACAATGAGCAGTTCTTC.

V and J are TRBV10-2 and TRBJ1-2; D is unresolved. Germline CDR1 is WSHSY and CDR2 is SAAADI. V dropped 3 bases and J dropped 0 bases, with 5 bases sitting between them. This CDR3 is 13 amino acids long. CDR3 DNA sequence: TGCGCCAGCAGTGACGGGCCTAACTATGGCTACACCTTC. This gives the protein CASSDGPNYGYTF.

This clone was found once. The rearrangement links TRBV19 to TRBJ2-5; TRBD1 might be the D (5 bases). V lost 3 bases, J lost 2 bases, and 13 bases lay in between. Germline V lookup: CDR1 LNHDA, CDR2 SQIVND (reference sequence). The CDR3 loop spans 15 amino acids. This CDR3 is CASSMQGWEQETQYF. CDR3 DNA sequence: TGTGCCAGTAGTATGCAGGGTTGGGAACAAGAGACCCAGTACTTC.

The rearrangement joins TRBV28 to TRBJ2-5, with 9 bases lining up with TRBD1. There are 15 residues in the CDR3. The germline CDR1 and CDR2 sequences are MDHEN and SYDVKM. The junction had 11 bases not matched to a gene; V was cut back by 7 bases and J by 5 bases. The CDR3 loop reads CASIWGDRARETQYF. The CDR3 nucleotides are TGTGCCAGCATCTGGGGGGACAGGGCGCGGGAGACCCAGTACTTC.

CDR3 protein: CASSLGTVNTEAFF. CDR3 nucleotides: TGTGCCAGCAGCCTGGGGACGGTGAACACTGAAGCTTTCTTT. The chain links TRBV7-6 to TRBJ1-1; D possibly corresponds to TRBD1 (5 bases). V lost 5 bases to trimming and J lost 0 bases, with 10 bases between them. CDR1 SGHVS and CDR2 FNYEAQ come from the germline V gene. The CDR3 sequence is 14 residues long. The whole variable domain, remainder taken from reference TRBV7-6 and TRBJ1-1, is GAGVSQSPRYKVTKRGQDVALRCDPISGHVSLYWYRQALGQGPEFLTYFNYEAQQDKSGLPNDRFSAERPEGSISTLTIQRTEQRDSAMYRCASSLGTVNTEAFFGQGTRLTVV.

The J gene is TRBJ1-1, the V gene TRBV7-9; tentatively, D is TRBD1 (5 bases). Germline V gives CDR1 SEHNR, CDR2 FQNEAQ (reference sequence). The CDR3 totals 16 residues. Trimming shortened V by 7 bases and J by 6 bases, and 24 bases separated the two germline ends. The CDR3, as DNA: TGTGCCAGCACCCCAAGGGAGGGGAGGACAAACGCTGAAGCTTTCTTT. Its translation: CASTPREGRTNAEAFF.

J is TRBJ2-5 and V is TRBV5-1; 8 bases align to TRBD1. Germline loops: CDR1 SGHRS, CDR2 YFSETQ. J lost 5 bases, V lost 4 bases, and 7 bases had no gene match. The CDR3 sequence is 14 residues long. The CDR3 loop is CASSHGQGRETQYF. CDR3 in DNA: TGCGCCAGCAGCCATGGACAGGGAAGGGAGACCCAGTACTTC.

V usage is TRBV2 and J usage is TRBJ2-3; no definite D call. This CDR3 spans 15 amino acids. The V and J ends lost 9 bases and 0 bases respectively, with 16 bases between them. Germline lookup yields CDR1 SNHLY and CDR2 FYNNEI. In DNA form, the CDR3 reads TGTGCCAGTGGGCTTGAGTCGACTAGCACAGATACGCAGTATTTT. Its translation: CASGLESTSTDTQYF.

This clone was counted a few times. The V and J genes are TRBV27 and TRBJ1-5, with 7 bases lining up with TRBD1. Unmatched junction bases numbered 10, after V lost 5 bases and J lost 3 bases. The CDR3 is 16 amino acids. CDR1 and CDR2 from the germline V gene are MNHEY and SMNVEV (reference sequence). The CDR3 loop reads CASSTRTGASNQPQHF. The DNA of the CDR3 is TGTGCCAGCAGTACCCGGACAGGAGCCTCCAATCAGCCCCAGCATTTT.

This CDR3 reads CASSLLAEEKLFF. The CDR3 DNA is TGCGCCAGCAGCTTGTTGGCAGAAGAAAAACTGTTTTTT. This chain links TRBV5-1 with TRBJ1-4; D is unresolved. Germline lookup yields CDR1 SGHRS and CDR2 YFSETQ. Trimming took 1 base from V and 8 from J, leaving 9 bases between them. The CDR3 loop spans 13 amino acids.

The chain recombines TRBV18 with TRBJ2-5; D ambiguous. CDR1 is KGHSH, CDR2 LQKENI, per germline. The V gene lost 4 bases and the J gene lost 5 bases, with 8 bases spanning the gap. CDR3 length: 12 residues. CDR3 sequence reads: CASSRMGETQYF. CDR3 bases: TGTGCCAGCTCACGGATGGGGGAGACCCAGTACTTC.

V gene TRBV19 combines with J gene TRBJ1-6, with 7 bases aligning to TRBD1. V shed 6 bases and J 0 bases; nucleotides not matched to a gene: 5. The CDR3 is 16 residues long. CDR1 and CDR2 from the germline V gene are LNHDA and SQIVND (reference sequence). The DNA of the CDR3 is TGTGCCAGTAGGATGGACAGGAGCTCCTATAATTCACCCCTCCACTTT. Its protein is CASRMDRSSYNSPLHF.

The V call is TRBV4-1, the J call TRBJ2-5, with D perhaps TRBD1 or TRBD2 (5 bases each). Looked up from germline, CDR1 is MGHRA and CDR2 is YSYEKL. Trimming took 4 bases from V and 5 from J, leaving 11 bases between them. The CDR3 runs to 13 residues. In DNA form, the CDR3 reads TGCGCCAGCAGCCGGGGACCTCAGGAGACCCAGTACTTC. The encoded protein is CASSRGPQETQYF.

The chain is built from TRBV5-1 and TRBJ2-3; TRBD1 matches 11 bases. The CDR3 is 16 residues long. The germline gives CDR1 SGHRS, CDR2 YFSETQ. V shed 1 base and J 1 base; nucleotides not matched to a gene: 2. CDR3 nucleotides: TGCGCCAGCAGCTTGACGGGACAGGGGGGCACAGATACGCAGTATTTT. This gives the protein CASSLTGQGGTDTQYF.

As to this clone: An end of the junction differs from the germline gene, which may be a read error. The gene calls are TRBV7-7 and TRBJ2-3; 10 nucleotides agree with TRBD2. In germline, CDR1 is SSHAT, CDR2 FNYEAQ (reference sequence). The CDR3 extends over 15 amino acids. In DNA, the CDR3 is TGTGCTAGCAGTGTAGCGGGAGGAGTCACAGATACGCAGTATTTT. This codes for CASSVAGGVTDTQYF.

V gene TRBV7-9 combines with J gene TRBJ2-5; possibly TRBD2 for D (5 bases). Germline V CDR1 and CDR2: SEHNR, FQNEAQ (reference sequence). The V end was cut by 5 bases, the J end by 2 bases, with 12 bases between. The CDR3 consists of 14 residues. This chain's CDR3 is CASSPSGGQETQYF. CDR3 sequence (DNA): TGTGCCAGCAGCCCCTCAGGCGGGCAAGAGACCCAGTACTTC. Combining the CDR3 with reference TRBV7-9 and TRBJ2-5 gives the whole variable domain DTGVSQNPRHKITKRGQNVTFRCDPISEHNRLYWYRQTLGQGPEFLTYFQNEAQLEKSRLLSDRFSAERPKGSFSTLEIQRTEQGDSAMYLCASSPSGGQETQYFGPGTRLLVL.

The V and J genes are TRBV6-4 and TRBJ1-4; 8 nucleotides align to TRBD1. The CDR3 covers 20 residues. Germline-derived CDR1 and CDR2 are MRHNA and SNTAGT. V was clipped by 0 bases and J by 1 base; unmatched bases: 13. CDR3 in amino acids: CASSDSRTGGLSGTNEKLFF. The CDR3, as DNA: TGTGCCAGCAGTGACTCGAGAACAGGGGGTCTATCGGGAACTAATGAAAAACTGTTTTTT.

The chain couples TRBV7-3 to TRBJ2-1, with 7 positions matching TRBD2. The junction had 4 bases not matched to a gene; V was cut back by 7 bases and J by 4 bases. CDR3 length: 13 residues. Germline V gene sequence: CDR1 SGHTA, CDR2 FQGTGA. CDR3 region: CASTSGLYNEQFF. The CDR3 nucleotides read TGTGCCAGCACTAGCGGTCTTTACAATGAGCAGTTCTTC. Filled out from reference TRBV7-3 and TRBJ2-1, the complete variable domain reads GAGVSQTPSNKVTEKGKYVELRCDPISGHTALYWYRQSLGQGPEFLIYFQGTGAADDSGLPNDRFFAVRPEGSVSTLKIQRTERGDSAVYLCASTSGLYNEQFFGPGTRLTVL.

V usage is TRBV11-2 and J usage is TRBJ2-2, with D unclear. Germline values: CDR1 SGHAT, CDR2 FQNNGV. The V end lost 5 bases, the J end lost 4 bases, and 14 bases lay between the germline ends. The CDR3 runs 15 residues. CDR3 amino acids: CASSQDRVSTGELFF. CDR3 DNA: TGTGCCAGCAGCCAAGACCGGGTGTCCACCGGGGAGCTGTTTTTT. Full variable domain (missing parts from reference TRBV11-2 and TRBJ2-2): EAGVAQSPRYKIIEKRQSVAFWCNPISGHATLYWYQQILGQGPKLLIQFQNNGVVDDSQLPKDRFSAERLKGVDSTLKIQPAKLEDSAVYLCASSQDRVSTGELFFGEGSRLTVL.

This clone was counted between two and nine times. The rearrangement joins TRBV24-1 to TRBJ1-5, with D possibly being TRBD1 (5 bases). V was shortened by 2 bases and J by 6 bases, with 10 bases between the two germline ends. Germline V gives CDR1 KGHDR, CDR2 SFDVKD. This CDR3 contains 14 residues. The CDR3 nucleotides are TGTGCCACCAGTGATTGGTCAGGGAGTCAGCCCCAGCATTTT. It encodes CATSDWSGSQPQHF.

The chain combines TRBV30 with TRBJ2-3; possible D gene TRBD2, 7 bases. The V end lost 2 bases, the J end lost 5 bases, and 17 bases lay between the germline ends. The CDR3 has 15 residues. CDR1 is GTSNPN and CDR2 is SVGIG in the germline V gene (reference sequence). In nucleotides, the CDR3 is TGTGCCTGGAGTATACCCCCGGGGGGCGGAGATACGCAGTATTTT. This sequence encodes CAWSIPPGGGDTQYF.

This clone came up once. The chain carries TRBV28 and TRBJ1-5, with D maybe TRBD1 (5 bases). CDR1 and CDR2 from the germline V gene are MDHEN and SYDVKM. The CDR3 has 15 residues. With 3 bases removed from V and 5 bases from J, the gap between germline ends came to 14 bases. CDR3 protein: CASSLIARVDQPQHF. In DNA form, the CDR3 reads TGTGCCAGCAGTTTGATAGCCAGGGTGGATCAGCCCCAGCATTTT.

The chain links TRBV6-5 to TRBJ2-1, with unresolved D. This CDR3 region has 15 residues. V shed 2 bases and J shed 1 base, with 9 bases lying between them. Germline values: CDR1 MNHEY, CDR2 SVGAGI. This chain's CDR3 is CASSYGTSSYNEQFF. Here the CDR3 DNA reads TGTGCCAGCAGTTACGGAACTTCATCCTACAATGAGCAGTTCTTC.

V and J are TRBV19 and TRBJ1-5; D is perhaps TRBD1 (5 bases). The CDR3 has 16 amino acids. Germline V lookup: CDR1 LNHDA, CDR2 SQIVND (reference sequence). V lost 7 bases, J lost 2 bases, and 18 bases lay in between. The CDR3, as DNA: TGTGCCAGTACAACGCGGGGCGCGTCGGGCAATCAGCCCCAGCATTTT. Amino acid sequence: CASTTRGASGNQPQHF.

V is TRBV9 and J is TRBJ2-7, with D tentatively TRBD1 or TRBD2 (5 bases each). CDR1 and CDR2 (germline): SGDLS, YYNGEE. This CDR3 spans 16 amino acids. V was trimmed by 0 bases and J by 2 bases, leaving 15 bases between them. The CDR3 nucleotides are TGTGCCAGCAGCGTAGGTTTAGGGGACGGACCCTACGAGCAGTACTTC. Amino acids: CASSVGLGDGPYEQYF.